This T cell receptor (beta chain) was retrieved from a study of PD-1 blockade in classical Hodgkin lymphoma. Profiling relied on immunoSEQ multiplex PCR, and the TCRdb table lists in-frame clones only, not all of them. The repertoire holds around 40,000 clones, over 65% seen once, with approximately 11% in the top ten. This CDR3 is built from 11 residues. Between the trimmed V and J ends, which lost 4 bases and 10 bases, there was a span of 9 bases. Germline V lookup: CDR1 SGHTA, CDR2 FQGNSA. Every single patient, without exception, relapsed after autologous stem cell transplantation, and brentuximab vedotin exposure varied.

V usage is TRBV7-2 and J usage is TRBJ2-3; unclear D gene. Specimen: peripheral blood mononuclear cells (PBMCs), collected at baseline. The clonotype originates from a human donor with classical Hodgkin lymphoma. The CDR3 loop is CASSSAEAQYF. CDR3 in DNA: TGTGCCAGCAGCTCTGCCGAAGCGCAGTATTTT.